The T cell receptor (beta chain) under discussion was sequenced for a study of OX40 agonist ivuxolimab in advanced cancers. Study in general: Patients were dosed with the agonistic anti-OX40 (CD134) antibody ivuxolimab. Dosing consisted of intravenous ivuxolimab at 0.01 to 10 mg/kg every 2 weeks.

Germline V gene data show CDR1 as SGHAT and CDR2 as FQNNGV. CDR3 length equals 17 residues. The V and J ends lost 5 bases and 2 bases respectively, with 21 bases between them. Remarks on this clone: Its cognate antigen is unknown.

TCRdb's copy holds only in-frame clones and misses some; the assay was immunoSEQ multiplex PCR. The sample includes more than 25,000 clones, more than 75% of them seen just once. General study findings and limits: CD8+ T cells averaged more expanded clones than CD4+. Low levels of normalized T-cell clonal expansion also appeared in some nonresponders.

The rearrangement links TRBV11-2 to TRBJ1-2; possible D gene TRBD1, 5 bases. This TCR was sampled from an adult with an advanced solid tumor such as melanoma, head and neck, liver or kidney cancer. Here the sequenced sample was CD4+ or CD8+ T cells sorted from blood, taken in a trial of the OX40 agonist ivuxolimab. The CDR3 coding sequence is TGTGCCAGCAGCCAATTACCTGGGGGGTTTGGGAACTATGGCTACACCTTC. Its translation is CASSQLPGGFGNYGYTF.